This is a list of T cell receptor beta chains from one sample in a study of cytomegalovirus exposure and HLA in healthy donors. Method: immunoSEQ multiplex PCR; TCRdb's copy keeps in-frame clones and lacks some. Of around 100,000 clones in the sample, roughly 85% were seen once. The sample taken for sequencing was PBMCs. Receptors originate from a woman aged 40 to 55 in good health and CMV-seronegative. Both conserved end residues are part of each CDR3. The D gene is left open where the match is weak. Expanded clones are given a class, and other clones once, few, many or no size at all.

>TRBJ2-1|TRBD2|TRBV2|NA|14
CASRRGLAGFEQFF
TGTGCCAGCAGGCGGGGACTAGCGGGATTTGAGCAGTTCTTC
>TRBJ2-7|NA|TRBV13|NA|12
CASSAQGYEQYF
TGTGCCAGCAGCGCACAGGGTTACGAGCAGTACTTC
>TRBJ2-5|TRBD1|TRBV10-3|NA|14
CAISAEGAAETQYF
TGTGCCATCAGTGCTGAGGGGGCGGCGGAGACCCAGTACTTC
>TRBJ1-1|NA|TRBV5-1|NA|14
CASRTENMNTEAFF
TGCGCCAGCAGAACAGAAAACATGAACACTGAAGCTTTCTTT
>TRBJ1-1|NA|TRBV9|NA|13
CASSDGSETEAFF
TGTGCCAGCAGCGATGGGAGCGAAACTGAAGCTTTCTTT
>TRBJ1-4|NA|TRBV7-9|NA|19
CSSSFLPGRGGPSNEKLFF
TGTTCCAGCAGCTTTTTACCGGGCAGGGGCGGTCCTTCTAATGAAAAACTGTTTTTT
>TRBJ2-7|NA|TRBV5-6|few|15
CASSFRAGTGYEQYF
TGTGCCAGCAGCTTCCGCGCGGGGACTGGGTACGAGCAGTACTTC
>TRBJ2-7|NA|TRBV5-8|NA|17
CASSSLRGDSSSYEQYF
TGTGCCAGCAGCTCCCTGAGGGGGGACAGTTCATCCTACGAGCAGTACTTC
>TRBJ2-3|TRBD2|TRBV5-4|NA|15
CASSWGTSGTDTQYF
TGTGCCAGCAGCTGGGGGACTAGCGGCACAGATACGCAGTATTTT
>TRBJ2-3|TRBD2|TRBV7-2|once|16
CASRPGGGGHTDTQYF
TGTGCCAGCAGGCCCGGGGGGGGTGGGCACACAGATACGCAGTATTTT
>TRBJ2-1|TRBD2|TRBV30|few|14
CAWRITGTRNEQFF
TGTGCCTGGAGGATAACCGGGACTAGGAATGAGCAGTTCTTC
>TRBJ1-1|NA|TRBV5-1|NA|14
CASSPPGKNTEAFF
TGCGCCAGCAGCCCTCCCGGGAAGAACACTGAAGCTTTCTTT
>TRBJ2-7|NA|TRBV5-4|NA|13
CASSTERRYEQYF
TGTGCCAGCAGCACGGAACGGCGGTACGAGCAGTACTTC
>TRBJ2-5|TRBD1|TRBV10-3|NA|17
CAISEAVGQGAKETQYF
TGTGCCATCAGTGAGGCGGTTGGACAGGGGGCAAAAGAGACCCAGTACTTC
>TRBJ1-4|NA|TRBV30|NA|14
CAWSGKSRGEKLFF
TGTGCCTGGAGTGGGAAGTCTAGGGGGGAAAAACTGTTTTTT
>TRBJ2-3|TRBD2|TRBV7-2|NA|16
CASSLVAGGFSDTQYF
TGTGCCAGCAGCTTAGTAGCGGGAGGTTTTTCAGATACGCAGTATTTT
>TRBJ1-2|NA|TRBV5-6|once|12
CASSPLEGGYTF
TGTGCCAGCAGCCCGCTAGAGGGTGGCTACACCTTC
>TRBJ2-7|TRBD1|TRBV2|NA|16
CASKTDGGQGGSEQYF
TGTGCCAGCAAGACCGACGGAGGACAGGGGGGCTCCGAGCAGTACTTC
>TRBJ2-6|TRBD1|TRBV18|NA|10
CASSPGTGTF
TGTGCCAGCTCACCCGGGACAGGGACTTTC
>TRBJ2-1|NA|TRBV5-6|NA|18
CASSLARVFSRDYNEQFF
TGTGCCAGCAGCTTGGCTCGGGTTTTTTCCAGGGACTACAATGAGCAGTTCTTC
>TRBJ2-2|NA|TRBV4-1|NA|15
CASSQVQSLTGELFF
TGCGCCAGCAGCCAAGTACAATCTCTCACCGGGGAGCTGTTTTTT
>TRBJ1-1|TRBD1|TRBV5-1|few|15
CASWDGQGSDTEAFF
TGCGCCAGCTGGGACGGACAGGGGTCGGACACTGAAGCTTTCTTT